This paragraph covers one T cell receptor beta chain sequence. CDR3 length equals 13 residues. V was pared by 6 bases and J by 3 bases, with 4 bases of the junction left unmatched. Per germline, CDR1 MNHNY and CDR2 SVGAGI (reference sequence). The repertoire was sequenced with immunoSEQ multiplex PCR; TCRdb's copy has only in-frame clones and lacks some. The profile covers under 250,000 clones, with 80% to 90% appearing a single time and about 7.4% taken by the ten largest. This sample was taken from a study of blood T cell repertoires in COVID-19. The wider study: Spain, Italy and the United States supplied samples that represented acute and convalescent COVID-19. PBMCs, B-cell-depleted T cells, or T cells provided the cDNA or gDNA that made up the material.

The chain recombines TRBV6-6 with TRBJ2-7; 8 bases align to TRBD1. The sequenced sample consisted of peripheral blood. This receptor was identified in a woman aged 50 to 60 with acute or convalescent COVID-19. The CDR3 bases are TGTGCCAGCAGGAAGGGACAGGACTACGAGCAGTACTTC. Translation gives CASRKGQDYEQYF.